One T cell receptor beta chain is described in this entry. Its target is not known. The data derive from a study of cytomegalovirus exposure and HLA in healthy donors. Primers for the PCR totalled 60 Vbeta and 13 Jbeta. The table came from immunoSEQ multiplex PCR; TCRdb's copy has only in-frame clones and leaves some out. There are around 89,000 clones in the sample; 65% to 85% occur only once, and about 1.2% lies in the top ten. Participants comprised healthy donors of bone marrow. Study results and caveats: V- and J-gene trimming of TCR beta was linked (in a later analysis) to a missense DCLRE1C variant. The authors judged a highly shared variant cluster likely a sequencing artifact.

The sample consisted of PBMCs. The TCR sequence derives from a girl aged 2 to 10 in good health and CMV-seropositive.

The CDR3 nucleotides read TGTGCCAGTACGAGGACAGGGGGCACTGAAGCTTTCTTT. This sequence encodes CASTRTGGTEAFF. The J gene is TRBJ1-1, the V gene TRBV6-6; 10 nucleotides match TRBD1. V shed 9 bases, J shed 4 bases, and the junction held 5 bases outside the gene matches. Germline V gene data show CDR1 as MNHNY and CDR2 as SVGAGI (reference sequence). This CDR3 spans 13 amino acids.